Reported below is one T cell receptor (beta chain). TCRdb's copy holds only in-frame clones and misses some; the assay was immunoSEQ multiplex PCR. The profile shows some 150,000 clones, roughly 89% of them singletons. The data were obtained in a study of control samples from healthy donors and cancer patients. This CDR3 has 15 residues. Trimming cost V 0 bases and J 3 bases, with 11 bases left between them. The germline V gene has CDR1 LGHDT and CDR2 YNNKEL (reference sequence). The rearrangement links TRBV3-1 (or the pseudogene TRBV3-2) to TRBJ2-5; weak D call: TRBD2 (5 bases). This receptor was taken from a man aged 25 to 45 in good health. The sample consisted of blood. DNA of the CDR3: TGTGCCAGCAGCCAAGATTGGACTGACGAAGAGACCCAGTACTTC. This gives the protein CASSQDWTDEETQYF.